This T cell receptor beta chain comes out of a study of T cells in Graves' hyperthyroidism and ophthalmopathy. Amplification of TCR beta CDR3 regions was performed using RNA transcripts as template. The HTBI primer set drove a first-round RT-PCR of the TCR CDR3. TCRdb reanalysed the multiplex PCR reads using MiXCR and keeps one entry per CDR3 protein. The table has around 690,000 distinct CDR3 sequences, less than 25% seen once. Uncontrolled infection, other autoimmune disease, pregnancy or lactation led to exclusion. The authors obtained PBMCs from 9 to 10 ml of fresh peripheral blood. This clonotype came up a few times. Input material: blood. The source is a man under 40 with Graves' ophthalmopathy.

The DNA of the CDR3 is TGTGCCAGTAGTAGTGGCAGCCCTGCCGAGCAGTACTTC. Its protein is CASSSGSPAEQYF. The rearrangement uses TRBV19 and TRBJ2-7; D remains ambiguous. In germline, CDR1 is LNHDA, CDR2 SQIVND (reference sequence). The CDR3 covers 13 residues. V was clipped by 4 bases and J by 6 bases, with 13 bases between them. The full variable domain, completed using reference TRBV19 and TRBJ2-7, is DGGITQSPKYLFRKEGQNVTLSCEQNLNHDAMYWYRQDPGQGLRLIYYSQIVNDFQKGDIAEGYSVSREKKESFPLTVTSAQKNPTAFYLCASSSGSPAEQYFGPGTRLTVT.